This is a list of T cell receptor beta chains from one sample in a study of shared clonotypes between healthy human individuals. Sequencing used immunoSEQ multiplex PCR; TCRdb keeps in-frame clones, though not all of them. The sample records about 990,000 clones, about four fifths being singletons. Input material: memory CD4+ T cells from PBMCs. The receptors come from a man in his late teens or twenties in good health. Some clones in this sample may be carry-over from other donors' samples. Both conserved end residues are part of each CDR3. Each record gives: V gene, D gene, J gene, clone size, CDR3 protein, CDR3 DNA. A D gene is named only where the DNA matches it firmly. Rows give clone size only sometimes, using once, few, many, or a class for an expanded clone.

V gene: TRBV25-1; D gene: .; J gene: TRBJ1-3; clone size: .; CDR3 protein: CASSDPTANTIYF; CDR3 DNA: TGTGCCAGCAGTGACCCCACAGCTAACACCATATATTTT
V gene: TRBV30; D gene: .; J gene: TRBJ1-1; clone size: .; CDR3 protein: CAWSGGRGAFF; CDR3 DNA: TGTGCCTGGAGTGGGGGTAGGGGTGCTTTCTTT
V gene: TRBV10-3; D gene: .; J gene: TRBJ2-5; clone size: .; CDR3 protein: CAISGGSQETQYF; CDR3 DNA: TGTGCCATCAGCGGAGGGAGCCAAGAGACCCAGTACTTC
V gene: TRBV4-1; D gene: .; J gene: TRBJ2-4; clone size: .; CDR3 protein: CASSLGIAKNIQYF; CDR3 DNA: TGCGCCAGCAGCTTGGGAATAGCCAAAAACATTCAGTACTTC
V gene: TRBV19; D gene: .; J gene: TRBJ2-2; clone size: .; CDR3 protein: CASSPTSVSRYTGELFF; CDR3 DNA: TGTGCCAGTAGTCCCACGTCGGTCTCGCGGTACACCGGGGAGCTGTTTTTT
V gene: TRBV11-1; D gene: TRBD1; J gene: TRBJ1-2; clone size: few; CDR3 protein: CASSPQMGQGQGYTF; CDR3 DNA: TGTGCCAGCAGCCCACAGATGGGACAGGGGCAAGGCTACACCTTC
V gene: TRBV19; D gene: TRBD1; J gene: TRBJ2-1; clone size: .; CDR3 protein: CASTGTDRGGRNEQFF; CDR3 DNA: TGTGCCAGTACTGGAACGGACAGGGGAGGTCGTAATGAGCAGTTCTTC
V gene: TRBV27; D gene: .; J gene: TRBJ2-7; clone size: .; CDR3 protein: CASSFDRNDYEQYF; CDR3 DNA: TGTGCCAGCAGTTTTGACAGGAATGACTACGAGCAGTACTTC
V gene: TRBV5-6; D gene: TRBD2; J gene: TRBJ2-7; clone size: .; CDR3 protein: CASSRLAGGPVYEQYF; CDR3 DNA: TGTGCCAGCAGCAGACTAGCGGGAGGGCCAGTCTACGAGCAGTACTTC
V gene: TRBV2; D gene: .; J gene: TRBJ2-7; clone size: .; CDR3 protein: CASRPPSSFPYEQYF; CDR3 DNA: TGTGCCAGCAGACCTCCGTCGTCCTTCCCTTACGAGCAGTACTTC
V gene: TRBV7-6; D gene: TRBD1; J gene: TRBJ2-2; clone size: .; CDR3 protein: CASSLQGAFPGELFF; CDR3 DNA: TGTGCCAGCAGCCTACAGGGGGCATTTCCCGGGGAGCTGTTTTTT
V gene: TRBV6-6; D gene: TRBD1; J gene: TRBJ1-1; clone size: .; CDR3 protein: CASSRTGITEAFF; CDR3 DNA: TGTGCCAGCAGTAGGACAGGGATCACTGAAGCTTTCTTT
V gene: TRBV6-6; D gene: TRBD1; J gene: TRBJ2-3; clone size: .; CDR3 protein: CASSLQGAGTDTQYF; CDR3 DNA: TGTGCCAGCAGCCTTCAGGGGGCTGGGACAGATACGCAGTATTTT
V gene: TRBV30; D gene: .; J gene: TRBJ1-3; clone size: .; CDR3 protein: CASRAGTRNTIYF; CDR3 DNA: TGTGCCTCGAGGGCGGGCACGCGAAACACCATATATTTT
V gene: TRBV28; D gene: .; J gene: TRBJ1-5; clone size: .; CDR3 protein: CASSLRGGQDFNQPQHF; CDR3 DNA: TGTGCCAGCAGTCTAAGGGGGGGGCAGGATTTCAATCAGCCCCAGCATTTT
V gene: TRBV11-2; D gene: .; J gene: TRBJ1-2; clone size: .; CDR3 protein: CASSSDRNYGYTF; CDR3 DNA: TGTGCCAGCAGCTCCGACAGGAACTATGGCTACACCTTC
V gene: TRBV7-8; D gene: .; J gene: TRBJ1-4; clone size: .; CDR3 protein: CASSLGVGALANEKLFF; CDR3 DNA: TGTGCCAGCAGCTTAGGCGTGGGGGCTCTTGCTAATGAAAAACTGTTTTTT
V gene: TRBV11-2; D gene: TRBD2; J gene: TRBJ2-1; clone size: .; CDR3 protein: CASSLDRASGSRRPFF; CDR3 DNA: TGTGCCAGCAGCTTAGATCGAGCTAGCGGGAGCCGGCGGCCGTTCTTC
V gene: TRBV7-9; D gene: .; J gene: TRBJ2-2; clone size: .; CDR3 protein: CASSPYEGRTGELFF; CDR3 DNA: TGTGCCAGCAGCCCTTATGAGGGGCGCACCGGGGAGCTGTTTTTT
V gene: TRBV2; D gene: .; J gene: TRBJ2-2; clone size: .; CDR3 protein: CASSGRQNTGELFF; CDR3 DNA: TGTGCCAGCAGTGGGAGACAAAACACCGGGGAGCTGTTTTTT
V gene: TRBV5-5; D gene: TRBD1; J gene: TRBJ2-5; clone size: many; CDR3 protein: CASSPGQGRGRQETQYF; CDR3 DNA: TGTGCCAGCAGCCCGGGACAGGGCAGGGGGCGGCAAGAGACCCAGTACTTC
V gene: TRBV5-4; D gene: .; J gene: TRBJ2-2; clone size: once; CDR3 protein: CASSLDRGNTGELFF; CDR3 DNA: TGTGCCAGCAGCTTGGATCGGGGGAACACCGGGGAGCTGTTTTTT
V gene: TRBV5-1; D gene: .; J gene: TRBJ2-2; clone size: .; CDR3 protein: CASTREDYTGELFF; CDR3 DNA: TGCGCCAGCACCCGAGAGGATTACACCGGGGAGCTGTTTTTT
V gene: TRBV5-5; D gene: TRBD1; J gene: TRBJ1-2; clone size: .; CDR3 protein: CASSLLTGDGYGYTF; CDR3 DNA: TGTGCCAGCAGTCTTCTGACAGGGGATGGGTATGGCTACACCTTC
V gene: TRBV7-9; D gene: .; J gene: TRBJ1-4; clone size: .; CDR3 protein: CASSPTGVEKLFF; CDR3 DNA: TGTGCCAGCAGCCCGACAGGTGTTGAAAAACTGTTTTTT
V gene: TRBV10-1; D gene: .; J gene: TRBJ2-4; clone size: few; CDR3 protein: CASSESSHPKNIQYF; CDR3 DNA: TGCGCCAGCAGTGAGTCGAGTCATCCTAAAAACATTCAGTACTTC
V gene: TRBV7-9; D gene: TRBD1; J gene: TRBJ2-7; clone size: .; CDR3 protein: CASSYRGGNEQYF; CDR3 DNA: TGTGCCAGCAGCTACAGGGGCGGAAACGAGCAGTACTTC
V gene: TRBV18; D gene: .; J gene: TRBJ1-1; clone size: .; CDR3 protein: CASSPELNTEAFF; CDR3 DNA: TGTGCCAGCTCACCAGAACTTAACACTGAAGCTTTCTTT
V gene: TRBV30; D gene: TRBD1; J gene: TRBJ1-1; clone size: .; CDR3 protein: CAWSRKDRGTTEAFF; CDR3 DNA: TGTGCCTGGAGTAGAAAGGACAGGGGGACGACTGAAGCTTTCTTT
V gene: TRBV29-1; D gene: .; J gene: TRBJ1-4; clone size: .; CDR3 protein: CSVRTSSKGDEKLFF; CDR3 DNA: TGCAGCGTACGAACTTCTTCTAAGGGGGATGAAAAACTGTTTTTT
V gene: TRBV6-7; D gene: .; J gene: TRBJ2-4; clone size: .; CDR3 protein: CASSPTTRAKNIQYF; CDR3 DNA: TGTGCCAGCAGCCCTACGACTCGGGCCAAAAACATTCAGTACTTC
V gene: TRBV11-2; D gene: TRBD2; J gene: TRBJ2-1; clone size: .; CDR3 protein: CASSFSSGSYNEQFF; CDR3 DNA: TGTGCCAGCAGCTTCTCTAGCGGTTCCTACAATGAGCAGTTCTTC